This T cell receptor beta chain was recovered during a study of blood T cell repertoires in COVID-19 (dated by TCRdb to 2018 to 2020). Regarding the complete study: The collaborator samples originated in the United States, Italy and Spain and spanned the acute and convalescent phases of COVID-19. The repertoires were released in a freely available public database intended as a resource for research on the immune response to SARS-CoV-2. Where available, HLA class I and class II types were obtained from metadata supplied by the sample provider rather than from assay-based typing. The prospective study material was composed of cDNA or gDNA derived from T cells, B-cell-depleted T cells, or PBMCs. A de-identified subject ID, COVID-19 status, age in years and sex were almost always included in the sample metadata. The samples were drawn from the first 160 participants of the ongoing ImmuneRACE study and from 1,254 subjects provided by 6 global collaborators. The dataset comprised deeply sampled blood TCRbeta repertoires from subjects exposed to, actively infected with, or recovered from COVID-19. The paper's findings and limits, for the study overall: The quantity of clinical and demographic metadata differed by source and by participant and was supplied without curation.

TCRbeta CDR3 regions were amplified from genomic DNA by means of the immunoSEQ Assay, a bias-controlled multiplex PCR. In the source study's methods: The number of nucleated cells in each sample was estimated by amplification of reference gene primers within the assay. To quantify the absolute abundance of each unique TCRbeta CDR3 rearrangement, sequence reads were collapsed and filtered. For each sample, productive Simpson clonality was calculated as the square root of Simpson's diversity index over productive rearrangements. Imported from immuneACCESS, the table was reduced by TCRdb to in-frame sequences with V and J called. These copies leave out some clones; in studies compared against another copy, an unresolved V gene accounts for under half, and the cause of the remainder is not known. V, J and clone size derive from that table, while D and trimming were established from the DNA sequence. For this sample the table gives about 300,000 clones, of which approximately 90% were detected only once. The ten largest clonotypes hold about 6% of the sample.

In regard to this clone: The antigen it binds to is not known. No base quality values were provided; no much bigger clone lies one nucleotide off.

One collaborating source in Seattle enrolled patients while the patients were actively infected and followed the patients over time throughout the course of disease. The collaborating institutions used their own protocols to collect whole blood in K2EDTA tubes. For TCRbeta analysis, collaborator samples were shipped as frozen whole blood, as isolated PBMCs, or as DNA extracted from either sample type. The junction carries 7 bases between V and J, which are trimmed by 4 bases and 3 bases respectively. The CDR3 goes from the cysteine to the phenylalanine over 12 residues. Left in the record is the CDR3 DNA by itself, 36 bases read in frame from the first base. CDR1 SNHLY and CDR2 FYNNEI are derived from the germline V gene.

The chain links TRBV2 with TRBJ2-7; the D gene assignment is ambiguous. Sequencing was performed on peripheral blood. This sequence was found in a woman aged 45-59 years with COVID-19, enrolled during active disease. The DNA sequence is given as TGTGCCAGCAGTGTGCGTTTCTACGAGCAGTACTTC. Protein translation: CASSVRFYEQYF.